The rows below give T cell receptor beta chains drawn from one sample of a study of shared clonotypes between healthy human individuals. The protocol was immunoSEQ multiplex PCR, while the TCRdb copy is restricted to in-frame clones and leaves out a portion. The profile shows about 550,000 clones, less than 97% of them singletons. The sample consisted of naive CD8+ T cells sorted from blood. The receptors stem from a woman in her twenties or thirties in good health. Both conserved end residues are part of each CDR3. A D gene is named only where the DNA matches it firmly. Only some rows state a clone size, as once, few, many or a class for expanded clones.

J,size,D,V,length,DNA,CDR3
TRBJ2-7,-,TRBD2,TRBV6-1,15,TGTGCCAGCAGTCCCGCGGGAGAGATCTCCTACGAGCAGTACTTC,CASSPAGEISYEQYF
TRBJ1-1,-,TRBD1,TRBV5-4,15,TGTGCCAGCAGCGCTGAGACAGGGCGGAACACTGAAGCTTTCTTT,CASSAETGRNTEAFF
TRBJ1-4,-,-,TRBV5-1,14,TGCGCCAGCAGCTTTAACAGTGGTAATGAAAAACTGTTTTTT,CASSFNSGNEKLFF
TRBJ2-3,-,-,TRBV27,16,TGTGCCAGCACTCCGGGGGTGGGTCTGGGCACAGATACGCAGTATTTT,CASTPGVGLGTDTQYF
TRBJ2-1,-,-,TRBV6-5,14,TGTGCCAGCAGTTTTTCGGGGGCCTACAATGAGCAGTTCTTC,CASSFSGAYNEQFF
TRBJ2-7,-,TRBD2,TRBV9,15,TGTGCCAGCAGTGGCGGGACTAGCGGGCCCTACGAGCAGTACTTC,CASSGGTSGPYEQYF
TRBJ2-3,-,TRBD2,TRBV27,14,TGTGCCAGCCGCAGCGGGGGTAGCACAGATACGCAGTATTTT,CASRSGGSTDTQYF
TRBJ1-1,-,-,TRBV19,14,TGTGCCAGTAGTTTTCGGACAGAGAACACTGAAGCTTTCTTT,CASSFRTENTEAFF
TRBJ2-4,-,-,TRBV9,13,TGTGCCAGCAGGCCGCTGGGAACAAACATTCAGTACTTC,CASRPLGTNIQYF
TRBJ1-1,once,-,TRBV28,13,TGTGCCAGCTCTAGTGGGATGAACACTGAAGCTTTCTTT,CASSSGMNTEAFF